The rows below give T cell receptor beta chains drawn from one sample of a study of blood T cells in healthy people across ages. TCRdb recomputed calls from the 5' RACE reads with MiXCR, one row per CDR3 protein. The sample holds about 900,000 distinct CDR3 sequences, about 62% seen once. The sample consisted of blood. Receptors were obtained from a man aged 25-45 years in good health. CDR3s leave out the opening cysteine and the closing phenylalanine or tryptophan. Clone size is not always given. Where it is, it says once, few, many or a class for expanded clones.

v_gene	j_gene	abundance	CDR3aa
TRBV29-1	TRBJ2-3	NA	SVALGQWADTQY
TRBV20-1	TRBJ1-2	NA	SAIGGGTGNYGYT
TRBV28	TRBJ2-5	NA	ASSPRGLGETQY
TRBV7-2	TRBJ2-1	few	ASSLDSGYNEQF
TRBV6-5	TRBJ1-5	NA	ASSQTRDSNQPQH
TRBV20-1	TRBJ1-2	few	SRGDDYGYT
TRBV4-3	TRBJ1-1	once	ASSQVRVGTEAF
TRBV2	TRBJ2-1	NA	ASSEVDRGYNEQF
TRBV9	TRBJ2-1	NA	ASSVDAASSYNEQF
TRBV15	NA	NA	ATSRAGTGGPYEQY
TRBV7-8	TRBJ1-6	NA	ASSLGQGESPLH
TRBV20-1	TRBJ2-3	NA	AIETTDTQY
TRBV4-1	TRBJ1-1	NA	ASSQDWVSTEAF
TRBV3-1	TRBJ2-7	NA	ASSHAGGSRYEQY
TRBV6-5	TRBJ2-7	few	ASQITGTGYEQY
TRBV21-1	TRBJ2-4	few	ASSKVSGGASKNIQY
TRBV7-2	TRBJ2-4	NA	ASSGSGINLAKNIQY
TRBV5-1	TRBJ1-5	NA	ASSLEGGWQPQH
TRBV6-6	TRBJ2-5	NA	ASSYLPQREVKY
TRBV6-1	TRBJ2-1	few	ASSEGRVYNEQF
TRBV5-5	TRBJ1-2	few	ASSSGQGWDGYT
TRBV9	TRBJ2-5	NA	ASSVGVGPDAQY
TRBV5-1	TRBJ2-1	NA	ASSLEGQTTYDEQF
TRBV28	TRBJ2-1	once	ASRTNNNEQF
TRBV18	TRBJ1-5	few	ASSPPGTTGQPQH
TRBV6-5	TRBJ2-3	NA	ASTDRWAIGTQY
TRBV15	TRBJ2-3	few	ATQRTTRTDTQY
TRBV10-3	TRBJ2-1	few	AISELGGGNEQF
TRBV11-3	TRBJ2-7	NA	ASSSGTTVSGGSDEQY
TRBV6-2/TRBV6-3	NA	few	ASSYGWRSNYEQY
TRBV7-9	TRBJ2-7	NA	ASSLALIYEQY
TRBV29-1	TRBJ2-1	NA	SAVQDTEQF
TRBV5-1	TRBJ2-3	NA	ASSLGLAERTDTQY
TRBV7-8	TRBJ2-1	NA	ASSLATTGDEQF
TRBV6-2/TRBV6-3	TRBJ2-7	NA	ASNPIMGDFSYEQY
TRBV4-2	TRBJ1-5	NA	ASSQDRASNQPQH
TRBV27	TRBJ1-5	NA	ASSPGARGNQPQH
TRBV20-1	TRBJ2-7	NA	SAYDRGSNEQY
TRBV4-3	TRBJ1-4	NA	ASSNSNEKLF
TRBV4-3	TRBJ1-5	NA	ASLPPQH
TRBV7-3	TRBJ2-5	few	ASSLGGEAQY
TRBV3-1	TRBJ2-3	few	ASSQPRGSAQY
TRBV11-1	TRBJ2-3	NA	ASSLWKRGHTDTQY
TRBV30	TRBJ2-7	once	AWSVGRAEQY
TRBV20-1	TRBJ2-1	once	SARVSGVTFSYNEQF
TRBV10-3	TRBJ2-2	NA	AISEVEGATGELF
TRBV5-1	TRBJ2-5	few	ASSLARGNEQY
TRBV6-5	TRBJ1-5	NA	ASSYSGGDRGRHQPQH
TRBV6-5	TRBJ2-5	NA	ASSPRTGGRETQY
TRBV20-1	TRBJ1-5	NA	SAKPGPNQPQH
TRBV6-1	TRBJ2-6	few	ASTDGTGGLSGANVLT
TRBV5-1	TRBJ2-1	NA	ASSERGAPYNEQF
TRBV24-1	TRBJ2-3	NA	ATSARRLASSQY